These 20 T cell receptor beta chains originate from one sample sequenced in a study of T cell clonality in common variable immunodeficiency. The antigens for these receptors are not known. The repertoire was sequenced with immunoSEQ multiplex PCR; TCRdb's copy has only in-frame clones and lacks some. The sample shows about 26,000 clones, none of them appearing just once. Study-wide findings and caveats: Common variable immunodeficiency TCR beta sequences reportedly had fewer deletions and N-nucleotide insertions.

The sequenced material came from peripheral blood mononuclear cells. The receptors here all came from a human donor with common variable immunodeficiency.

At least ten counts were recorded for this clone. The missing CDR3 end, 3 residues past where the read stops, is filled in from the germline J gene. The J gene is TRBJ1-2, the V gene TRBV18; 7 bases line up with TRBD1. The V gene's germline CDR1 is KGHSH and CDR2 LQKENI. This CDR3 spans 14 amino acids. The CDR3 bases that were read are TGTGCCAGCTCAGCCCCAGGGGCCACAGGGGCC. Protein: CASSAPGATGA. In full, the CDR3 is CASSAPGATGAYTF.

This clone has a count of ten or more. Read sequence stops 3 residues before the CDR3 end, and the germline J gene provides the missing end. The V and J genes are TRBV5-6 and TRBJ1-5, with a possible D match to TRBD1 (6 bases). This CDR3 has 14 amino acids. Germline V gene data show CDR1 as SGHDT and CDR2 as YYEEEE. V gave up 0 bases and J gave up 5 bases, with 9 bases separating them. This CDR3 reads CASSLGDTYQPQHF. The sequenced part of the CDR3 DNA is TGTGCCAGCAGCTTGGGGGACACATATCAGCCC.

This clone was counted at least ten times. The read terminates 3 residues ahead of where the CDR3 ends, so the germline J gene completes it. The genes are TRBV12-3 or TRBV12-4 and TRBJ2-5, with 10 bases that match TRBD2. Trimming cost V 11 bases and J 4 bases; bases outside gene matches: 10. This CDR3 is 14 amino acids long. The sequenced part of the CDR3 DNA is TGTGCCTCCCAAGAGCGGGAGGGCCGAGAGACC. Protein sequence: CASQEREGRET. The CDR3 in full is CASQEREGRETQYF.

This clone came up a few times. The CDR3 end falls 3 residues outside the read, so it is completed with the germline J gene. V is TRBV11-3 and J is TRBJ2-5; 11 bases are shared with TRBD1. This CDR3 spans 14 amino acids. In germline, CDR1 is SGHNT, CDR2 YENEEA. The junction had 2 bases not matched to a gene; V was cut back by 5 bases and J by 3 bases. The sequenced CDR3 bases are TGTGCCAGCAGCCGGACAGGGGGCGAAGAGACC. Residues: CASSRTGGEET. The entire CDR3 sequence reads CASSRTGGEETQYF.

The sample holds a few counts of this clone. The CDR3 end lies 3 residues beyond the end of the read and is filled in from the germline J gene. V and J are TRBV20-1 and TRBJ2-7; TRBD2 agrees at 11 bases. Germline CDR1 and CDR2: DFQATT and SNEGSKA (reference sequence). V was pared by 6 bases and J by 4 bases, with 5 bases of the junction left unmatched. The CDR3 spans 13 residues. This CDR3 reads CSASSGGRYEQYF. CDR3 DNA (partial): TGCAGTGCGTCTAGCGGGGGGCGGTACGAG.

This clone has a count of ten or more. The read terminates 3 residues ahead of where the CDR3 ends, so the germline J gene completes it. The chain links TRBV7-2 to TRBJ1-1, with D unresolved. CDR3 length: 14 amino acids. The germline V gene has CDR1 SGHTA and CDR2 FQGNSA. V lost 1 base to trimming and J lost 1 base, with 7 bases between them. CDR3 region: CASSLVRKNTEAFF. The sequenced part of the CDR3 DNA is TGTGCCAGCAGCTTAGTCAGAAAGAACACTGAA.

This clone appeared many times. Sequencing ends 3 residues short of the CDR3 end; the germline J gene provides the rest. The genes are TRBV5-1 and TRBJ2-7; a weak D match, TRBD1 (6 bases). With 0 bases removed from V and 1 base from J, the gap between germline ends came to 8 bases. The CDR3 has 14 residues. Germline loops: CDR1 SGHRS, CDR2 YFSETQ. The CDR3 here is CASSLAGASYEQYF. Partial CDR3 DNA: TGCGCCAGCAGCTTGGCAGGGGCATCCTACGAG.

This clone was recorded at least ten times. Read sequence stops 3 residues before the CDR3 end, and the germline J gene provides the missing end. The chain couples TRBV14 to TRBJ2-2; TRBD2 matches 10 bases. The CDR3 totals 18 residues. Trimming cost V 0 bases and J 7 bases; bases outside gene matches: 11. Per the germline V gene, CDR1 is SGHDN and CDR2 is FVKESK. The CDR3 DNA, read in part, is TGTGCCAGCAGCCAAGATCTCGGGACTAGCGAGATGAGCGGGGAG. This encodes CASSQDLGTSEMSGE. Given in full, the CDR3 is CASSQDLGTSEMSGELFF.

Details on this clone: The observed sequence ends 3 residues before the CDR3 terminus, with the missing tail filled in from the germline J gene. The chain uses TRBV19 and TRBJ1-2; TRBD1 might be the D (5 bases). V dropped 4 bases and J dropped 3 bases, with 15 bases sitting between them. This CDR3 is 15 amino acids long. Looked up from germline, CDR1 is LNHDA and CDR2 is SQIVND (reference sequence). The CDR3 region is CASSTPPGVDYGYTF. The CDR3 DNA, read in part, is TGTGCCAGTAGTACCCCCCCGGGGGTGGACTATGGC.

This clone was found a few times. CDR3 in amino acids: CASSTRDRGLETQYF. CDR3 DNA (partial): TGTGCCAGCAGCACTAGGGACAGGGGGCTGGAGACC. J is TRBJ2-5 and V is TRBV5-8; 12 positions match TRBD1. The CDR3 extends 3 residues past the end of the read, so its final part is completed from the germline J gene. The germline CDR1 and CDR2 sequences are SGHTS and YDEGEE. V lost 4 bases to trimming and J lost 5 bases; unmatched junction nucleotides: 6. This CDR3 region has 15 residues.

Many counts were recorded for this clone. The read terminates 3 residues ahead of where the CDR3 ends, so the germline J gene completes it. This sequence joins TRBV7-6 and TRBJ2-5; no definite D call. CDR3 length: 14 amino acids. The V gene's germline CDR1 is SGHVS and CDR2 FNYEAQ. Trimming shortened V by 2 bases and J by 1 base, and 8 bases separated the two germline ends. The covered CDR3 bases are TGTGCCAGCAGCTTAATGGCTGCCCAAGAGACC. It yields the protein CASSLMAAQET. The CDR3 in its entirety is CASSLMAAQETQYF.

This clone was seen many times. The CDR3 DNA, read in part, is TGTGCCAGTAGTGTGGGACTAGGGGTATATGAG. Encoded protein: CASSVGLGVYE. The complete CDR3 sequence is CASSVGLGVYEQFF. J is TRBJ2-1 and V is TRBV19; 8 nucleotides align to TRBD2. The observed sequence ends 3 residues before the CDR3 terminus, with the missing tail filled in from the germline J gene. Germline loops: CDR1 LNHDA, CDR2 SQIVND (reference sequence). V lost 5 bases, J lost 8 bases, and 8 bases stayed unmatched. CDR3 length: 14 residues.

This clone was counted many times. CDR3 bases read: TGTGCCAGCAGCTTAACTGTGGACAAATTATACGAG. This sequence encodes CASSLTVDKLYE. The full CDR3 is CASSLTVDKLYEQYF. The chain uses TRBV7-2 and TRBJ2-7; D might be TRBD1 (5 bases). The read gets to within 3 residues of the CDR3 end, and the germline J gene fills in the rest. Trimming shortened V by 2 bases and J by 4 bases, and 15 bases separated the two germline ends. Per the germline V gene, CDR1 is SGHTA and CDR2 is FQGNSA. This CDR3 region has 15 residues.

Many counts were recorded for this clone. Coverage ceases 3 residues before the CDR3 finishes, and the germline J gene fills in the end. The chain links TRBV7-3 to TRBJ2-2; 14 bases are a match to TRBD2. The CDR3 is 16 residues long. Looked up from germline, CDR1 is SGHTA and CDR2 is FQGTGA. Trimming at V came to 5 bases and at J to 7 bases, leaving 6 bases not matched to a gene. The part of the CDR3 DNA that was read is TGTGCCAGCAGCACCGGACTAGCGGGGGGCAACGGGGAG. Translation: CASSTGLAGGNGE. From start to end, the CDR3 is CASSTGLAGGNGELFF.

Relative to its sample, this clone is medium-sized (0.01 to 0.1%). The germline gene is not matched at one end of the junction; a read error may be the cause. The read terminates 3 residues ahead of where the CDR3 ends, so the germline J gene completes it. The J gene is TRBJ2-7, the V gene TRBV7-8; D is ambiguous. Germline V gene data show CDR1 as SGHVS and CDR2 as FQNEAQ. The CDR3 has 11 residues. The CDR3 is CASSISHEQYF. The DNA read from the CDR3 is TGTGCCAGCAGCATCTCCCACGAG.

This clone was counted at least ten times. The read stops 3 residues short of the end of the CDR3; the missing end is completed from the germline J gene. The chain links TRBV10-3 to TRBJ2-3; 15 nucleotides match TRBD2. Germline V gene data show CDR1 as ENHRY and CDR2 as SYGVKD. V shed 4 bases, J shed 0 bases, and the junction held 2 bases outside the gene matches. The CDR3 totals 17 residues. CDR3 DNA, as far as it was read: TGTGCCATCAGTGGGACTAGCGGGGGGGGCAGCACAGATACG. The encoded protein is CAISGTSGGGSTDT. The complete CDR3 protein is CAISGTSGGGSTDTQYF.

This clone was counted a few times. The sequenced fragment ends 3 residues before the CDR3 boundary, so the rest is inferred from the germline J gene. The chain joins TRBV19 to TRBJ1-5; no clear D gene. The CDR3 has 12 residues. V shed 7 bases and J shed 8 bases, with 12 bases lying between them. The germline V gene encodes CDR1 LNHDA and CDR2 SQIVND (reference sequence). The sequenced CDR3 bases are TGTGCCAGTAAGGCGGGGATGGAGCCC. Translating it yields CASKAGMEP. The entire CDR3 sequence reads CASKAGMEPQHF.

Ten or more counts support this clone. The read comes to an end 3 residues before the CDR3 does, leaving the germline J gene to fill in the end. The chain recombines TRBV7-9 with TRBJ2-7, with 9 bases lining up with TRBD1. Germline trimming cut 5 bases from V and 4 bases from J; bases unmatched to any gene: 9. Germline loops: CDR1 SEHNR, CDR2 FQNEAQ (reference sequence). This CDR3 is built from 15 residues. CDR3 sequence reads: CASSTSGTGLYEQYF. CDR3 DNA, as far as it was read: TGTGCCAGCAGCACGTCCGGGACAGGGCTGTACGAG.

Concerning this clone: The CDR3 end is not reached by the read, which stops 3 residues before it; the germline J gene fills it in. This chain joins TRBV19 and TRBJ2-2, with 7 bases aligning to TRBD1. The CDR3 totals 14 residues. V lost 5 bases and J lost 7; bases outside the gene matches: 7. Germline V gene data show CDR1 as LNHDA and CDR2 as SQIVND (reference sequence). The DNA read from the CDR3 is TGTGCCAGTAGTCCTACAGGGGTTGGCGGGGAG. Its protein is CASSPTGVGGE. In full, the CDR3 is CASSPTGVGGELFF.

This clone has ten or more counts. The observed sequence ends 3 residues before the CDR3 terminus, with the missing tail filled in from the germline J gene. The V and J genes are TRBV2 and TRBJ2-3, with 11 positions matching TRBD1. Germline V lookup: CDR1 SNHLY, CDR2 FYNNEI. CDR3 length equals 15 residues. V gave up 10 bases and J gave up 4 bases; unmatched junction bases: 10. CDR3 amino acids: CATSRDRGAADTQYF. CDR3 bases read: TGTGCCACCTCCCGGGACAGGGGGGCCGCAGATACG.